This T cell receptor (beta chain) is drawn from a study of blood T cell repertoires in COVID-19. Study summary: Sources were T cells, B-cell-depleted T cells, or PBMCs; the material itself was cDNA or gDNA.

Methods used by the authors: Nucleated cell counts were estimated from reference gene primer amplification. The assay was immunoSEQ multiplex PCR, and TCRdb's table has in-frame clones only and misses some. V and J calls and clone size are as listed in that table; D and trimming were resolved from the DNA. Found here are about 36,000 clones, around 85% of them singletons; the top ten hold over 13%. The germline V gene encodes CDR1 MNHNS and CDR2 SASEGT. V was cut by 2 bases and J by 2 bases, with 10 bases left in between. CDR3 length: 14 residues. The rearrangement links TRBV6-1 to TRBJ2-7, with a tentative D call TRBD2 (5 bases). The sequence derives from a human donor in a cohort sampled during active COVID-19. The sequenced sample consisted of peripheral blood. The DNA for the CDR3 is TGTGCCAGCAGTGAATCCGGGGTGACCTACGAGCAGTACTTC. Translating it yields CASSESGVTYEQYF.